A single sample is the source of the 10 T cell receptor beta chains below, sequenced in a study of OX40 agonist ivuxolimab in advanced cancers. The table came from immunoSEQ multiplex PCR; TCRdb's copy has only in-frame clones and leaves some out. The profile shows over 50,000 clones, roughly 90% of them singletons. The source was CD4+ or CD8+ T cells sorted from blood, collected in a trial of the OX40 agonist ivuxolimab. The receptors shown here come from an adult with an advanced solid tumor such as melanoma, head and neck, liver or kidney cancer.

The V call is TRBV2, the J call TRBJ2-7; D gene unclear. V dropped 6 bases and J dropped 0 bases, with 12 bases sitting between them. Germline CDR1 and CDR2: SNHLY and FYNNEI. The CDR3 extends over 14 amino acids. The CDR3 coding sequence is TGTGCCAGCAGGACGACGGGCAGCTCCTACGAGCAGTACTTC. It is translated as CASRTTGSSYEQYF.

The rearrangement uses TRBV2 and TRBJ1-4; D is ambiguous. V lost 10 bases, J lost 3 bases, and 12 bases lay in between. The germline CDR1 and CDR2 sequences are SNHLY and FYNNEI. The length of the CDR3 is 13 residues. The DNA of the CDR3 is TGTGCCATGCGGGCAGGATCTAATGAAAAACTGTTTTTT. Protein: CAMRAGSNEKLFF. The full variable domain, in which reference TRBV2 and TRBJ1-4 provide the parts outside the CDR3, is EPEVTQTPSHQVTQMGQEVILRCVPISNHLYFYWYRQILGQKVEFLVSFYNNEISEKSEIFDDQFSVERPDGSNFTLKIRSTKLEDSAMYFCAMRAGSNEKLFFGSGTQLSVL.

V usage is TRBV7-3 and J usage is TRBJ1-1; D is unresolved. V was clipped by 4 bases and J by 1 base, with 7 bases between them. CDR1 and CDR2 from the germline V gene are SGHTA and FQGTGA. The CDR3 extends over 13 amino acids. DNA for the CDR3: TGTGCCAGCAGCTCCGGGCCGAACACTGAAGCTTTCTTT. This gives the protein CASSSGPNTEAFF.

J is TRBJ1-1 and V is TRBV9; D is undetermined. Looked up from germline, CDR1 is SGDLS and CDR2 is YYNGEE. The CDR3 length is 13 residues. V was shortened by 7 bases and J by 5 bases, with 15 bases between the two germline ends. Here the CDR3 reads CASSTQDLTEAFF. The CDR3 coding sequence is TGTGCCAGCTCAACCCAGGATTTGACTGAAGCTTTCTTT.

The gene calls are TRBV18 and TRBJ1-4; 10 bases fit TRBD1. V dropped 0 bases and J dropped 4; count of bases not matched to a gene: 8. Germline V gene data show CDR1 as KGHSH and CDR2 as LQKENI. The CDR3 has 18 amino acids. The CDR3 nucleotides are TGTGCCAGCTCACCACCTCGGGACAGGGGAACGGTTAATGAAAAACTGTTTTTT. Protein sequence: CASSPPRDRGTVNEKLFF. Full variable domain (rest looked up from reference TRBV18 and TRBJ1-4): NAGVMQNPRHLVRRRGQEARLRCSPMKGHSHVYWYRQLPEEGLKFMVYLQKENIIDESGMPKERFSAEFPKEGPSILRIQQVVRGDSAAYFCASSPPRDRGTVNEKLFFGSGTQLSVL.

The V and J genes are TRBV6-6 and TRBJ1-1; D call uncertain. The CDR3 consists of 14 residues. V was cut by 7 bases and J by 1 base, with 13 bases left in between. Germline values: CDR1 MNHNY, CDR2 SVGAGI (reference sequence). CDR3 DNA: TGTGCCAGCAAGAGTGAAAGGAGGAACACTGAAGCTTTCTTT. Protein product: CASKSERRNTEAFF.

V usage is TRBV5-5 and J usage is TRBJ2-1, with 12 bases lining up with TRBD1. CDR3 length: 14 residues. V was pared by 6 bases and J by 9 bases, with 7 bases of the junction left unmatched. Germline-derived CDR1 and CDR2 are SGHKS and YYEKEE (reference sequence). CDR3 in DNA: TGTGCCAGCACCTACGGGACAGGGGGCTTTGAGCAGTTCTTC. Translated: CASTYGTGGFEQFF.

The genes are TRBV7-2 and TRBJ2-3; D remains ambiguous. Trimming cost V 2 bases and J 0 bases, with 0 bases left between them. The CDR3 is 12 amino acids. Per the germline V gene, CDR1 is SGHTA and CDR2 is FQGNSA. This CDR3 is CASSLSTDTQYF. The CDR3 nucleotides are TGTGCCAGCAGCTTAAGCACAGATACGCAGTATTTT.

V and J are TRBV19 and TRBJ2-5; D perhaps matches TRBD2 (7 bases). CDR1 and CDR2 from the germline V gene are LNHDA and SQIVND (reference sequence). CDR3 size: 15 residues. Deletions cut 1 base from V and 5 bases from J, with 14 bases between. CDR3 in DNA: TGTGCCAGTAGTATAGCCCACAGGGAGGGGGAGACCCAGTACTTC. This translates into CASSIAHREGETQYF.

The genes are TRBV11-2 and TRBJ2-1; 7 bases agree with TRBD1. The CDR3 loop spans 15 amino acids. V lost 6 bases and J lost 3; bases outside the gene matches: 8. Looked up from germline, CDR1 is SGHAT and CDR2 is FQNNGV. The CDR3 reads CASSSRTGLYNEQFF. The CDR3 coding sequence is TGTGCCAGCAGTAGCCGGACAGGACTCTACAATGAGCAGTTCTTC.